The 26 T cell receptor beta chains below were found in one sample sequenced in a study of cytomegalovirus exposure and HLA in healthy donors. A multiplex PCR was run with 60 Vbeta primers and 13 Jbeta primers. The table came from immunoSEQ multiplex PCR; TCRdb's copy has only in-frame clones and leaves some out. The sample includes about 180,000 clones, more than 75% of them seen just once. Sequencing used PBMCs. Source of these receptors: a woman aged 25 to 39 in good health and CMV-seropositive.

This CDR3 is CASSLAPTGNYGYTF. The CDR3 DNA sequence: TGCGCCAGCAGCTTGGCTCCGACAGGCAACTATGGCTACACCTTC. The chain links TRBV5-1 to TRBJ1-2; TRBD1 might be the D (6 bases). The V gene's germline CDR1 is SGHRS and CDR2 YFSETQ. CDR3 length: 15 amino acids. The V and J ends lost 0 bases and 2 bases respectively, with 11 bases between them.

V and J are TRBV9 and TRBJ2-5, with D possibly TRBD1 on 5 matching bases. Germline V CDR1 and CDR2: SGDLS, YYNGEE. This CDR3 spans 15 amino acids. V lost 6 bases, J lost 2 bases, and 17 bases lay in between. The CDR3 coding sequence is TGTGCCAGCACTTCCTGGGCAGGGCGTCAAGAGACCCAGTACTTC. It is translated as CASTSWAGRQETQYF.

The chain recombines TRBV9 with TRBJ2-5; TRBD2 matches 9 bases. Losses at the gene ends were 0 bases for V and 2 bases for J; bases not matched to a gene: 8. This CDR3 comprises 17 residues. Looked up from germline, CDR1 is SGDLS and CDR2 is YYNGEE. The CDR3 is CASSVGGAGGFQETQYF. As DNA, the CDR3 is TGTGCCAGCAGCGTAGGAGGAGCGGGGGGTTTTCAAGAGACCCAGTACTTC.

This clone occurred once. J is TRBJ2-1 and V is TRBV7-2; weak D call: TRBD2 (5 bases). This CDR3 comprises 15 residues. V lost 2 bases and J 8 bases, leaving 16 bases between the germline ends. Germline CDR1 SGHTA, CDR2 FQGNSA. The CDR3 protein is CASSLRSAGKDEQFF. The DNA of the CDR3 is TGTGCCAGCAGCTTACGGAGCGCCGGGAAAGATGAGCAGTTCTTC.

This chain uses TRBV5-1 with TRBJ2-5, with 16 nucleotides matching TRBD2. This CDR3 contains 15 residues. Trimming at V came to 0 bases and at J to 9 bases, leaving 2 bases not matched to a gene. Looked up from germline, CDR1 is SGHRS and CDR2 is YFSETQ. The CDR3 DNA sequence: TGCGCCAGCAGCTTGGAGGGACTAGCGGGGGGGGCCCAGTACTTC. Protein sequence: CASSLEGLAGGAQYF.

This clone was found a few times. The CDR3 sequence is CAWTPGPGGYTF. The CDR3 DNA follows: TGTGCCTGGACCCCGGGCCCGGGAGGCTACACCTTC. The chain couples TRBV30 to TRBJ1-2; D ambiguous. Deletions cut 4 bases from V and 8 bases from J, with 14 bases between. The CDR3 extends over 12 amino acids. Germline V gene lookup returns CDR1 GTSNPN and CDR2 SVGIG (reference sequence).

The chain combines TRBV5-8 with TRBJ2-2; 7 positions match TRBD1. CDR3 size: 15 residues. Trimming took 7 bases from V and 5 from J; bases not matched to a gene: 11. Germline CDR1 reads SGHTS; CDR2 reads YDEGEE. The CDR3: CASFRRGRGTGELFF. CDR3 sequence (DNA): TGTGCCAGCTTCCGAAGGGGGCGCGGTACCGGGGAGCTGTTTTTT.

The CDR3 loop is CASRTTSASTDTQYF. The CDR3 DNA sequence: TGTGCCAGCAGGACGACTAGCGCTAGCACAGATACGCAGTATTTT. The J gene is TRBJ2-3, the V gene TRBV2, with 8 bases fitting TRBD2. V was pared by 6 bases and J by 0 bases, with 5 bases of the junction left unmatched. Germline CDR1 and CDR2: SNHLY and FYNNEI. The CDR3 has 15 residues.

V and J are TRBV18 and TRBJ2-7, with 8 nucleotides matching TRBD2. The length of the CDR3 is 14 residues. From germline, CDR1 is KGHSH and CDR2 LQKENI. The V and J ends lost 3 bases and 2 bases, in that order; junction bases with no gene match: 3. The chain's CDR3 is CASSPGAGAYEQYF. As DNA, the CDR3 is TGTGCCAGCTCACCGGGAGCGGGGGCCTACGAGCAGTACTTC. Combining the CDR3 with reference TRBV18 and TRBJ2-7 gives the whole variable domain NAGVMQNPRHLVRRRGQEARLRCSPMKGHSHVYWYRQLPEEGLKFMVYLQKENIIDESGMPKERFSAEFPKEGPSILRIQQVVRGDSAAYFCASSPGAGAYEQYFGPGTRLTVT.

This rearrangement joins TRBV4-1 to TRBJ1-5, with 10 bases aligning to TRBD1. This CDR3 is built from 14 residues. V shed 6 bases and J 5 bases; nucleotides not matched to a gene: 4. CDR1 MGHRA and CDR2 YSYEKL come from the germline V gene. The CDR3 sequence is CASSRQGADQPQHF. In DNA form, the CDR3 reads TGCGCCAGCAGTCGACAGGGGGCAGATCAGCCCCAGCATTTT.

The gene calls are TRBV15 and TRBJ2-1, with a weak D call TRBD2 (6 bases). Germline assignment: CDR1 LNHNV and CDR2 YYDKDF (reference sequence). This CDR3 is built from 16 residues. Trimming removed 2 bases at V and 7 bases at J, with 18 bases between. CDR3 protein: CATSRPQALARNEQFF. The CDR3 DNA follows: TGTGCCACCAGCAGACCACAGGCGCTAGCGAGGAATGAGCAGTTCTTC. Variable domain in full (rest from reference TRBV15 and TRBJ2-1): DAMVIQNPRYQVTQFGKPVTLSCSQTLNHNVMYWYQQKSSQAPKLLFHYYDKDFNNEADTPDNFQSRRPNTSFCFLDIRSPGLGDTAMYLCATSRPQALARNEQFFGPGTRLTVL.

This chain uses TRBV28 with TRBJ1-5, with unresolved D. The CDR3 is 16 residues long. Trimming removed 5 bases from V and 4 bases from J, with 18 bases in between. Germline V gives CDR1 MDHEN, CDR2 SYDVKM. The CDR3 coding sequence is TGTGCCAGCAGTCCCCTCCTTGGGCAGGCTAATCAGCCCCAGCATTTT. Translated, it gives CASSPLLGQANQPQHF.

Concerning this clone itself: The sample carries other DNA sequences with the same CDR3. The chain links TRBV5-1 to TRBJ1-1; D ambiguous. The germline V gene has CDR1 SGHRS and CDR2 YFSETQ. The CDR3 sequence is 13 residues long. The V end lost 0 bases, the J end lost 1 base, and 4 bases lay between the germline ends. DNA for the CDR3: TGCGCCAGCAGCTTGGCAGGGAACACTGAAGCTTTCTTT. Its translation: CASSLAGNTEAFF. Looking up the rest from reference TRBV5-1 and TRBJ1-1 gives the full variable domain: KAGVTQTPRYLIKTRGQQVTLSCSPISGHRSVSWYQQTPGQGLQFLFEYFSETQRNKGNFPGRFSGRQFSNSRSEMNVSTLELGDSALYLCASSLAGNTEAFFGQGTRLTVV.

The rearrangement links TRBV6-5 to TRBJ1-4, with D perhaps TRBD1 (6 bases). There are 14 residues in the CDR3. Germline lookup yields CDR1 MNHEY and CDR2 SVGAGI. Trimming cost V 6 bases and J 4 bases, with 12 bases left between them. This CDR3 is CASRSQGHNEKLFF. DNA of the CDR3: TGTGCCAGCAGGAGTCAGGGGCATAATGAAAAACTGTTTTTT.

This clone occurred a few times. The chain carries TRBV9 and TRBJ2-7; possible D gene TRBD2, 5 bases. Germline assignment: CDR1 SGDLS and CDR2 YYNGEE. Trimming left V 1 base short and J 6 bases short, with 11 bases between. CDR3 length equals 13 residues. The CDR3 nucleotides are TGTGCCAGCAGCGTACTGACGGACTCCGAGCAGTACTTC. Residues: CASSVLTDSEQYF.

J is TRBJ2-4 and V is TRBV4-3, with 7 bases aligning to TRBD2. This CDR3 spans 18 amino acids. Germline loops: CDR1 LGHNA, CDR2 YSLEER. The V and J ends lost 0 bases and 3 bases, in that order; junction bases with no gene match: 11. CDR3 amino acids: CASSQDVSGAPGKNIQYF. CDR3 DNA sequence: TGCGCCAGCAGCCAAGATGTAAGCGGGGCCCCCGGCAAAAACATTCAGTACTTC.

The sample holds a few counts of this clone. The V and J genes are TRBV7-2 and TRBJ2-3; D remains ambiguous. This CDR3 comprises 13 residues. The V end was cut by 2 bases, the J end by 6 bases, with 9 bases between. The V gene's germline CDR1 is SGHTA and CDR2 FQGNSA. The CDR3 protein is CASSLLGRDTQYF. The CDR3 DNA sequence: TGTGCCAGCAGCTTACTTGGCCGCGATACGCAGTATTTT.

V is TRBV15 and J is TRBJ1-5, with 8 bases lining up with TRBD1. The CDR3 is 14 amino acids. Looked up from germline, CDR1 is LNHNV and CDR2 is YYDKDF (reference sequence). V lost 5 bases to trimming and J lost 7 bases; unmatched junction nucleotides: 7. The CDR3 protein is CATSLGQGGQPQHF. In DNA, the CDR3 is TGTGCCACCAGCTTAGGACAGGGTGGCCAGCCCCAGCATTTT.

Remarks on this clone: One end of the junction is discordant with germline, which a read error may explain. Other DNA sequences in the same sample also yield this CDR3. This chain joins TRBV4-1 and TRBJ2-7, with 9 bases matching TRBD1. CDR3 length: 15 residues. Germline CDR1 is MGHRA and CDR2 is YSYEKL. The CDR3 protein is CASSQTTGGSYEQYF. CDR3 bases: TGCGCCAGCAGCCAGACGACAGGGGGGTCCTACGAGCAGTATTTC.

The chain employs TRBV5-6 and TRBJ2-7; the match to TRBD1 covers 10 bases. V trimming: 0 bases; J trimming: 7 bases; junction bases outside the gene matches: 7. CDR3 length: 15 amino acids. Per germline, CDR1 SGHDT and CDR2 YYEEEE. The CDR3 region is CASSLGRQGAGEQYF. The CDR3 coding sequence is TGTGCCAGCAGCTTGGGTCGACAGGGGGCGGGGGAGCAGTACTTC.

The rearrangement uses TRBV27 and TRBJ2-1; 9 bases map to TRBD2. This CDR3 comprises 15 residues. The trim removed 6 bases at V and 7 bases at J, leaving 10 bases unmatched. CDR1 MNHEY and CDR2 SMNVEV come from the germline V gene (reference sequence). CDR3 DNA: TGTGCCAGCAGGGTCGCGGGGGGGCCGGAGAATGAGCAGTTCTTC. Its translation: CASRVAGGPENEQFF.

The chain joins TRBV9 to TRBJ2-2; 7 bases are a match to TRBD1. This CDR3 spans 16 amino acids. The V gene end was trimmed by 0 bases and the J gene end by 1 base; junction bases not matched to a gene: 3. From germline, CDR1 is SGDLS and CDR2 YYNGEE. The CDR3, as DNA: TGTGCCAGCAGCGTAGGGGCAGGGGGGAACACCGGGGAGCTGTTTTTT. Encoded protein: CASSVGAGGNTGELFF.

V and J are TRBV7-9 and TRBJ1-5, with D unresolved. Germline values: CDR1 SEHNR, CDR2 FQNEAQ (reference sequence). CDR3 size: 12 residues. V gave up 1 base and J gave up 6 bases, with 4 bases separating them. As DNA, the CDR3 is TGTGCCAGCAGCTTAGGAGGTCAGCCCCAGCATTTT. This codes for CASSLGGQPQHF.

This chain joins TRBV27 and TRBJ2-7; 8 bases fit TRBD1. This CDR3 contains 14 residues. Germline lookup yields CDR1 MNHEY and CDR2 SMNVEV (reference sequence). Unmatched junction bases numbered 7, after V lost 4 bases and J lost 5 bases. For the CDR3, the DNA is TGTGCCAGCAGTTCGGACAGGGTTTGGCACGAGCAGTACTTC. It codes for CASSSDRVWHEQYF.

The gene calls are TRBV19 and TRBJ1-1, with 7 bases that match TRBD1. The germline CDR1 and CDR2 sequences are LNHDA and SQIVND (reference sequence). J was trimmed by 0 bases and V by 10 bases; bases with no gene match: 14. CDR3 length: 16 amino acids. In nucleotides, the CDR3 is TGTGCCACCAAAGGGGGGCAGGGACAGCTGAACACTGAAGCTTTCTTT. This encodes CATKGGQGQLNTEAFF.

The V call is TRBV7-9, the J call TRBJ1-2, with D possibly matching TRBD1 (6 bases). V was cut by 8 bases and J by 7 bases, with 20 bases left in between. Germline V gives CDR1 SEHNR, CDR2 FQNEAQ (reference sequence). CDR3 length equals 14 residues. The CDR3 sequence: CASQGPGVFSGYTF. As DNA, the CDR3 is TGTGCCAGCCAGGGGCCAGGGGTTTTTTCTGGCTACACCTTC.